Detailed here is one TCR beta chain. Its antigen is as yet unknown. Germline V lookup: CDR1 SEHNR, CDR2 FQNEAQ (reference sequence). Unmatched junction bases numbered 8, after V lost 6 bases and J lost 4 bases. CDR3 length: 15 amino acids. The record originates from a study of early stage breast cancer tumors. The data were produced by immunoSEQ multiplex PCR, yet TCRdb's version contains in-frame clones alone and is incomplete. The sample contains nearly 70,000 clones, around 80% of which appear only once. Study-wide results and caveats: Unsorted bulk genomic DNA sequencing lacked pairing and functional marker data. Enriched TCRB sequences shared across patients were mostly commonly generated sequences.

The source of this sequence is a person aged 40 to 49 with breast cancer. This chain uses TRBV7-9 with TRBJ2-1; TRBD2 matches 8 bases. Sequenced material: blood. CDR3 in amino acids: CASSPRTSKYNEQFF. In DNA form, the CDR3 reads TGTGCCAGCAGTCCGCGGACTAGCAAGTACAATGAGCAGTTCTTC. Variable domain in full (rest from reference TRBV7-9 and TRBJ2-1): DTGVSQNPRHKITKRGQNVTFRCDPISEHNRLYWYRQTLGQGPEFLTYFQNEAQLEKSRLLSDRFSAERPKGSFSTLEIQRTEQGDSAMYLCASSPRTSKYNEQFFGPGTRLTVL.